Listed below are T cell receptor beta chains from one sample, sequenced in a study of blood T cell repertoires in COVID-19. TCRdb keeps only in-frame clones here, not all; method: immunoSEQ multiplex PCR. The data show around 440,000 clones, about nine tenths seen once. The sequenced sample was peripheral blood. These receptors were obtained from a woman aged 50 to 60 with COVID-19, enrolled during active disease. Each CDR3 is given with its conserved first and last residue. Fields, in order: V gene, J gene, D gene, clone size, CDR3 protein, CDR3 DNA. D genes are given only for firm matches. For some rows the clone size is stated as once, few or many, or as a class when expanded; others skip it.

>TRBV6-4|TRBJ2-7|TRBD2|.
CASSPSWRGANYEQYF
TGTGCCAGCAGTCCTTCCTGGCGGGGGGCCAACTACGAGCAGTACTTC
>TRBV7-9|TRBJ2-6|.|.
CASSGAGFSGANVLTF
TGTGCCAGCAGCGGGGCGGGGTTCTCTGGGGCCAACGTCCTGACTTTC
>TRBV6-1|TRBJ2-1|TRBD2|.
CASSERGGGAGGYNEQFF
TGTGCCAGCAGTGAACGAGGAGGTGGGGCGGGGGGATACAATGAGCAGTTCTTC
>TRBV6-2/TRBV6-3|TRBJ1-3|.|.
CASSLRGNTIYF
TGTGCCAGCAGCCTCAGAGGAAACACCATATATTTT
>TRBV19|TRBJ2-7|TRBD1|.
CASSGGQPSSYEQYF
TGTGCCAGTAGTGGGGGACAGCCGAGCTCCTACGAGCAGTACTTC
>TRBV5-4|TRBJ2-7|.|.
CASSLMGASGEQYF
TGTGCCAGCAGCTTGATGGGGGCTTCGGGAGAGCAGTACTTC
>TRBV5-1|TRBJ1-2|.|.
CASSLSSGTPYGYTF
TGCGCCAGCAGCTTGTCATCCGGGACTCCCTATGGCTACACCTTC
>TRBV5-4|TRBJ2-3|.|.
CASSLRDLATDTQYF
TGTGCCAGCAGCTTACGGGACTTGGCCACAGATACGCAGTATTTT
>TRBV24-1|TRBJ2-1|.|.
CATSDPTAVTYNEQFF
TGTGCCACCAGTGACCCAACGGCGGTAACCTACAATGAGCAGTTCTTC
>TRBV5-1|TRBJ2-6|.|.
CASSLYGSGANVLTF
TGCGCCAGCAGCTTGTACGGCTCTGGGGCCAACGTCCTGACTTTC
>TRBV5-8|TRBJ2-3|.|.
CASSLGLATDTSTDTQYF
TGTGCCAGCAGCTTGGGACTGGCGACAGATACTAGCACAGATACGCAGTATTTT
>TRBV7-3|TRBJ2-7|.|.
CASSPSGASGSYEQYF
TGTGCCAGCAGCCCCTCGGGGGCTAGCGGCTCCTACGAGCAGTACTTC
>TRBV19|TRBJ2-6|.|once
CAIRESGANVLTF
TGTGCCATTCGAGAATCTGGGGCCAACGTCCTGACTTTC
>TRBV7-9|TRBJ2-3|.|.
CASSLLRDTQYF
TGTGCCAGCAGCTTGCTGCGAGATACGCAGTATTTT
>TRBV4-1|TRBJ2-3|TRBD2|.
CASSQVIAGVPTDTQYF
TGCGCCAGCAGCCAAGTTATAGCGGGGGTTCCTACAGATACGCAGTATTTT
>TRBV28|TRBJ2-5|TRBD2|.
CASSIPSSGGAETQYF
TGTGCCAGCAGTATCCCCAGCAGCGGGGGGGCGGAGACCCAGTACTTC
>TRBV14|TRBJ1-3|TRBD1|.
CASSQEFTGTESGNTIYF
TGTGCCAGCAGCCAAGAATTCACCGGGACAGAGTCTGGAAACACCATATATTTT
>TRBV15|TRBJ2-4|.|.
CATSARGGENIQYF
TGTGCCACCAGCGCCCGGGGTGGGGAAAACATTCAGTACTTC
>TRBV7-2|TRBJ2-7|.|.
CASNLNRGGSYEQYF
TGTGCCAGCAACCTTAACAGGGGGGGGTCCTACGAGCAGTACTTC
>TRBV2|TRBJ1-5|.|few
CASSVMRSDSNQPQHF
TGTGCCAGCAGTGTTATGAGGTCGGATAGCAATCAGCCCCAGCATTTT
>TRBV11-2|TRBJ2-7|TRBD1|.
CASSFLTGGRYEQYF
TGTGCCAGCAGCTTTTTAACAGGGGGCCGCTACGAGCAGTACTTC
>TRBV10-2|TRBJ1-2|TRBD1|.
CASSRITGDGYTF
TGCGCCAGCAGCCGGATAACAGGGGATGGCTACACCTTC
>TRBV7-9|TRBJ2-7|.|.
CASSLGAGSSYEQYF
TGTGCCAGCAGCTTAGGGGCAGGAAGCTCCTACGAGCAGTACTTC
>TRBV13|TRBJ2-1|TRBD2|.
CASSLWLADNEQFF
TGTGCCAGCAGCTTATGGCTAGCGGACAATGAGCAGTTCTTC
>TRBV5-6|TRBJ1-1|.|.
CASSLGGESYEAFF
TGTGCCAGCAGCTTGGGGGGAGAATCCTATGAAGCTTTCTTT
>TRBV30|TRBJ1-1|.|.
CAWNPGEARAFF
TGTGCCTGGAATCCGGGAGAGGCAAGGGCTTTCTTT
>TRBV30|TRBJ1-1|TRBD1|.
CAYRDREAFF
TGTGCCTACCGGGACAGGGAAGCTTTCTTT
>TRBV24-1|TRBJ2-2|TRBD2|.
CATQGLAGGNTGELFF
TGTGCCACCCAAGGACTAGCGGGGGGAAACACCGGGGAGCTGTTTTTT
>TRBV5-1|TRBJ1-1|.|.
CASSSTGGGAPEAFF
TGCGCCAGCAGCTCCACGGGGGGGGGTGCCCCTGAAGCTTTCTTT
>TRBV6-1|TRBJ1-1|.|.
CASSEKRGWNTEAFF
TGTGCCAGTAGTGAAAAGAGGGGGTGGAACACTGAAGCTTTCTTT
>TRBV6-5|TRBJ2-7|TRBD2|.
CASTQRGGSYEQYF
TGTGCCAGCACACAGCGGGGGGGTTCCTACGAGCAGTACTTC
>TRBV10-3|TRBJ2-5|TRBD2|once
CAISSGGAQETQYF
TGTGCCATCTCAAGCGGGGGGGCCCAGGAGACCCAGTACTTC
>TRBV19|TRBJ2-7|TRBD1|.
CASSPDRISYEQYF
TGTGCCAGTAGTCCGGACAGGATCTCCTACGAGCAGTACTTC
>TRBV11-1|TRBJ2-1|TRBD2|.
CASSLAQTSGAYNEQFF
TGTGCCAGCAGCTTAGCACAAACTAGCGGGGCTTACAATGAGCAGTTCTTC
>TRBV19|TRBJ2-6|.|once
CASSFGSQLGGSGANVLTF
TGTGCCAGTAGTTTCGGGTCACAGTTGGGCGGGTCTGGGGCCAACGTCCTGACTTTC
>TRBV3-1/TRBV3-2|TRBJ2-2|.|.
CASSLPKGAGTGELFF
TGTGCCAGCAGCCTTCCAAAGGGAGCGGGCACCGGGGAGCTGTTTTTT
>TRBV13|TRBJ2-5|.|.
CASSVRGDYEETQYF
TGTGCCAGCAGCGTGAGAGGCGACTACGAAGAGACCCAGTACTTC